The 21 T cell receptor beta chains below all came from one sample that was sequenced in a study of T cell changes during pregnancy in multiple sclerosis (dated by TCRdb to about 2019). Library preparation employed the immunoSEQ multiplex PCR assay. TCRdb mirrors the immuneACCESS table, restricted to in-frame sequences. Some clones are absent from its copies; in checked studies, under half trace to an unresolved V gene, and the reason for the others is unknown. This sample has under 30,000 clones in its table, and 89% of those were observed once. The ten largest clones capture 6.9% of the sample. This sample comprised CD8+ T cells from peripheral blood mononuclear cells, obtained in the second trimester of pregnancy. All receptors come from a female donor with multiple sclerosis, enrolled in a pregnancy study.

V and J are TRBV19 and TRBJ1-4; D is perhaps TRBD1 (6 bases). This CDR3 has 16 residues. Germline loops: CDR1 LNHDA, CDR2 SQIVND (reference sequence). Trimming cost V 5 bases and J 4 bases, with 17 bases left between them. The chain's CDR3 is CASSLLAGAVNEKLFF. Written as DNA, the CDR3 is TGTGCCAGTAGTCTGCTTGCAGGGGCAGTTAATGAAAAACTGTTTTTT.

This clone was detected only once. The chain recombines TRBV6-5 with TRBJ2-7; 7 positions agree with TRBD1. Germline CDR1 MNHEY, CDR2 SVGAGI. This CDR3 is 16 amino acids long. V was pared by 3 bases and J by 2 bases, with 10 bases of the junction left unmatched. In nucleotides, the CDR3 is TGTGCCAGCAGTTATTTCCCCCGGGACAGAGCCTACGAGCAGTACTTC. It is translated as CASSYFPRDRAYEQYF.

The rearrangement links TRBV7-8 to TRBJ1-5, with TRBD1 matching over 10 bases. Trimming removed 5 bases from V and 6 bases from J; junction bases left unmatched: 7. CDR3 length equals 15 residues. CDR1 is SGHVS, CDR2 FQNEAQ, per germline. The CDR3: CASSDPGQGTQPQHF. The CDR3 nucleotides read TGTGCCAGCAGCGATCCGGGACAGGGGACTCAGCCCCAGCATTTT.

The genes are TRBV29-1 and TRBJ2-1, with D possibly matching TRBD1 (6 bases). From germline, CDR1 is SQVTM and CDR2 ANQGSEA. V lost 7 bases and J 3 bases, leaving 13 bases between the germline ends. This CDR3 has 13 amino acids. The CDR3 nucleotides read TGCAGCGCAGACAGGCTAAGCTACAATGAGCAGTTCTTC. It is translated as CSADRLSYNEQFF.

The rearrangement links TRBV7-2 to TRBJ2-7, with 11 bases aligning to TRBD2. J lost 3 bases, V lost 4 bases, and 2 bases had no gene match. This CDR3 is built from 14 residues. Per the germline V gene, CDR1 is SGHTA and CDR2 is FQGNSA. CDR3 sequence: CASSWGLAVYEQYF. CDR3 sequence (DNA): TGTGCCAGCAGCTGGGGACTAGCGGTCTACGAGCAGTACTTC.

The rearrangement links TRBV11-2 to TRBJ2-5, with a weak D call TRBD1 (5 bases). Germline lookup yields CDR1 SGHAT and CDR2 FQNNGV. There are 14 residues in the CDR3. V gave up 0 bases and J gave up 2 bases, with 7 bases separating them. CDR3: CASSLEGVQETQYF. As DNA, the CDR3 is TGTGCCAGCAGCTTAGAAGGGGTACAAGAGACCCAGTACTTC.

The V gene is TRBV7-9, the J gene TRBJ2-1; TRBD2 matches at 7 bases. CDR3 length equals 17 residues. V dropped 2 bases and J dropped 1; count of bases not matched to a gene: 8. Per the germline V gene, CDR1 is SEHNR and CDR2 is FQNEAQ (reference sequence). The CDR3 sequence is CASSLLNQGLSYNEQFF. The CDR3 bases are TGTGCCAGCAGCTTACTTAACCAGGGACTATCCTACAATGAGCAGTTCTTC.

V is TRBV4-3 and J is TRBJ2-1, with D tentatively TRBD2 (5 bases). The V gene's germline CDR1 is LGHNA and CDR2 YSLEER. There are 17 residues in the CDR3. The V gene lost 0 bases and the J gene lost 7 bases, with 19 bases spanning the gap. Written as DNA, the CDR3 is TGCGCCAGCAGCCAAGATCTTGTATTAGAGGGAAGGAATGAGCAGTTCTTC. Translated: CASSQDLVLEGRNEQFF.

This clone was detected a few times. This sequence joins TRBV6-1 and TRBJ2-3; 9 bases are a match to TRBD1. The CDR3 has 15 amino acids. Unmatched junction bases numbered 5, after V lost 4 bases and J lost 3 bases. Germline V lookup: CDR1 MNHNS, CDR2 SASEGT. The CDR3, as DNA: TGTGCCAGCAGTGGCACAGGGGGCGCGACAGATACGCAGTATTTT. As protein: CASSGTGGATDTQYF.

The V gene is TRBV9, the J gene TRBJ2-1, with D hard to call. CDR3 size: 13 residues. Germline CDR1 SGDLS, CDR2 YYNGEE. The V end lost 3 bases, the J end lost 9 bases, and 13 bases lay between the germline ends. CDR3 region: CASSASKKGEQFF. CDR3 in DNA: TGTGCCAGCAGCGCTAGTAAGAAAGGTGAGCAGTTCTTC.

This chain links TRBV4-1 with TRBJ2-2; TRBD2 is a possible D gene (7 bases). Germline V CDR1 and CDR2: MGHRA, YSYEKL. The V and J ends lost 7 bases and 6 bases respectively, with 12 bases between them. The CDR3 covers 13 residues. This CDR3 reads CASKGGGAGELFF. CDR3 DNA sequence: TGCGCCAGCAAAGGGGGGGGAGCCGGGGAGCTGTTTTTT.

The chain links TRBV6-1 to TRBJ1-1, with 9 nucleotides matching TRBD1. This CDR3 spans 16 amino acids. Germline V lookup: CDR1 MNHNS, CDR2 SASEGT. V shed 0 bases, J shed 4 bases, and the junction held 6 bases outside the gene matches. The CDR3 sequence: CASSEAVGQGGTEAFF. In nucleotides, the CDR3 is TGTGCCAGCAGTGAAGCCGTGGGACAGGGAGGCACTGAAGCTTTCTTT.

The chain is built from TRBV7-6 and TRBJ2-1, with D uncertain. The germline CDR1 and CDR2 sequences are SGHVS and FNYEAQ. Trimming shortened V by 1 base and J by 4 bases, and 5 bases separated the two germline ends. CDR3 length: 13 residues. DNA for the CDR3: TGTGCCAGCAGCTTAGAACATTACAATGAGCAGTTCTTC. Translating it yields CASSLEHYNEQFF.

The chain is built from TRBV29-1 and TRBJ2-7; tentatively, D is TRBD2 (5 bases). Germline CDR1 is SQVTM and CDR2 is ANQGSEA. This CDR3 has 12 residues. Trimming left V 6 bases short and J 3 bases short, with 12 bases between. Written as DNA, the CDR3 is TGCAGCGTCTATCACCGGGGCTACGAGCAGTACTTC. Translation: CSVYHRGYEQYF.

The chain joins TRBV13 to TRBJ2-7; D unresolved. CDR1 and CDR2 (germline): PRHDT, FYEKMQ (reference sequence). Trimming removed 1 base from V and 4 bases from J, with 14 bases in between. The CDR3 length is 15 residues. The CDR3, as DNA: TGTGCCAGCAGCTTAGTATTGGGCAGTGAATACGAGCAGTACTTC. This sequence encodes CASSLVLGSEYEQYF.

J is TRBJ2-3 and V is TRBV19, with a possible D match to TRBD2 (5 bases). With 2 bases removed from V and 3 bases from J, the gap between germline ends came to 15 bases. The CDR3 runs to 16 residues. Germline-derived CDR1 and CDR2 are LNHDA and SQIVND (reference sequence). The CDR3 nucleotides are TGTGCCAGTAGTATAAATACTAGGATATCGACAGATACGCAGTATTTT. Translation gives CASSINTRISTDTQYF.

The V gene is TRBV14, the J gene TRBJ2-3, with a weak D call TRBD1 (5 bases). Germline V gene data show CDR1 as SGHDN and CDR2 as FVKESK. The V gene lost 0 bases and the J gene lost 2 bases, with 21 bases spanning the gap. The CDR3 has 19 residues. The CDR3 bases are TGTGCCAGCAGCCAAGATCATCTCGGTTCTTGGACAATCACAGATACGCAGTATTTT. Amino acids: CASSQDHLGSWTITDTQYF.

The V gene is TRBV28, the J gene TRBJ1-1, with 9 bases identical to TRBD1. J was trimmed by 2 bases and V by 10 bases; bases with no gene match: 5. Germline V CDR1 and CDR2: MDHEN, SYDVKM. The CDR3 totals 13 residues. The CDR3 DNA is TGTGCCACCTGGACAGGGGAAAACACTGAAGCTTTCTTT. Encoded protein: CATWTGENTEAFF.

The rearrangement uses TRBV7-9 and TRBJ1-4; TRBD1 matches at 8 bases. The CDR3 loop spans 15 amino acids. Trimming at V came to 3 bases and at J to 2 bases, leaving 2 bases not matched to a gene. Germline V CDR1 and CDR2: SEHNR, FQNEAQ (reference sequence). This chain's CDR3 is CASSLTGDTNEKLFF. CDR3 DNA sequence: TGTGCCAGCAGCTTGACAGGGGACACTAATGAAAAACTGTTTTTT.

About this clone itself: One end of the junction fails to match germline, which may point to a read error. The chain recombines TRBV9 with TRBJ2-7, with 9 bases aligning to TRBD2. Germline-derived CDR1 and CDR2 are SGDLS and YYNGEE. The CDR3 contains 15 residues. The CDR3 region has the DNA TGTGCCAGCAGCGAGACCGGGACTAGCTCCCACGAGCAGTACTTC. This translates into CASSETGTSSHEQYF.

The CDR3: CASSFGTGTYEQYF. The CDR3 coding sequence is TGTGCCAGCAGCTTCGGGACAGGGACGTACGAGCAGTACTTC. The J gene is TRBJ2-7, the V gene TRBV5-4; 9 bases agree with TRBD1. Germline trimming cut 2 bases from V and 4 bases from J; bases unmatched to any gene: 4. CDR1 is SGHNT and CDR2 is YYREEE in the germline V gene (reference sequence). This CDR3 has 14 residues.